This T cell receptor (beta chain) derives from a study of T-cell reconstitution after alpha-beta-depleted transplantation in children. The authors prepared the TCRbeta library with unique molecular identifiers. TCRdb ran MiXCR on the PCR reads and lists one entry per CDR3 protein. The sample comprises a few hundred thousand distinct CDR3 sequences, about a tenth of which are singletons, and around 2.5% rests with the top ten. The table lists this clonotype with many counts. The V gene's germline CDR1 is SGHTA and CDR2 FQGNSA. Trimming removed 7 bases at V and 1 base at J, with 10 bases between. The CDR3 is 14 residues long.

The source is a human donor who donated a stem cell graft to a child with acute lymphoblastic leukemia. The genes are TRBV7-2 and TRBJ1-4; D is uncertain. The starting material was PBMCs from the stem cell graft donor, obtained from the stem cell graft. CDR3 sequence reads: CASTWTLTNEKLFF. In DNA, the CDR3 is TGTGCCAGCACCTGGACCTTAACTAATGAAAAACTGTTTTTT.